The rows below give T cell receptor beta chains drawn from one sample of a study of Ad26.COV2.S vaccination and SARS-CoV-2 variants. Produced via immunoSEQ multiplex PCR; TCRdb's table is partial and in-frame only. The table has around 300,000 clones, around 90% seen once. The sequences come from peripheral blood, collected in a trial of Ad26.COV2.S vaccine versus placebo. The receptor set was obtained from a person between 18 and 60 years old who received the Ad26.COV2.S COVID-19 vaccine or a placebo. Both conserved end residues are trimmed from each CDR3. Clone size is stated in some rows and not others, as once, few, many or a class when expanded.

TRBJ2-3 | TRBV12-3/TRBV12-4 | . | ASTGRVTDTQY
TRBJ1-4 | TRBV7-2 | once | ASSLAPGPYEKLF
TRBJ1-2 | TRBV7-3 | . | ASSPGTGSGYT
TRBJ2-3 | TRBV5-1 | once | ASSLEYGGTDTQY
TRBJ2-1 | TRBV5-6 | few | ASSLRTSGSEF
TRBJ1-2 | TRBV6-5 | . | ASSQVHYGYT
TRBJ2-2 | TRBV9 | . | ASSAGHNTGELF
TRBJ1-1 | TRBV4-2 | . | ASSQWKGHRTEAF
TRBJ2-1 | TRBV10-1 | . | ASSERSHWDYNNEQF
TRBJ1-2 | TRBV7-2 | . | ALGPRDIPRYGYT
TRBJ2-4 | TRBV11-2 | . | ASSLRETSGNNIQY
TRBJ1-5 | TRBV5-1 | . | ASSIIPGQGQPQH
TRBJ1-5 | TRBV4-1 | . | ASSRSTTGQPQH
TRBJ2-5 | TRBV28 | once | ASRRGRETQY
TRBJ2-6 | TRBV25-1 | . | ASSESGANVLT
TRBJ2-2 | TRBV4-3 | . | ASSQDPAGGTGELF
TRBJ2-1 | TRBV7-6 | . | ASSFFGSYNEQF
TRBJ1-4 | TRBV5-1 | . | ASSQGREKLF
TRBJ2-2 | TRBV7-2 | . | ASSLAFISTSGKLTGELF
TRBJ2-1 | TRBV2 | few | ASSRGSEQF
TRBJ2-3 | TRBV4-1 | once | ASSQYWVADTQY
TRBJ1-5 | TRBV30 | . | AWNEGNQPQH
TRBJ1-2 | TRBV6-5 | once | ASRGAMAYGYT
TRBJ2-5 | TRBV19 | once | ASSTIGGAETQY
TRBJ2-5 | TRBV28 | once | ASQTRETQY
TRBJ1-6 | TRBV2 | . | ASSAAGTVNSPLH
TRBJ2-3 | TRBV2 | . | ASSGEGTADTQY
TRBJ2-5 | TRBV5-1 | . | ASSLGQFQETQY
TRBJ2-7 | TRBV7-9 | . | ASSIQGRQY
TRBJ1-5 | TRBV9 | . | ASSVTENSNQPQH
TRBJ2-2 | TRBV19 | . | ASSISPNTGELF
TRBJ1-2 | TRBV5-1 | . | ASSLADQWGGYT
TRBJ2-7 | TRBV3-1/TRBV3-2 | . | ASSKPQGKLSEQY
TRBJ2-1 | TRBV5-8 | . | ASSSGTSGRYNEQF
TRBJ2-7 | TRBV5-1 | . | ASSSRGPESSYEQY
TRBJ2-7 | TRBV5-1 | . | ASSLAVGGDRPYEQY
TRBJ2-7 | TRBV27 | . | ASSLSGQAPYEQY
TRBJ2-7 | TRBV3-1/TRBV3-2 | . | ASSPVGLAVGTYEQY
TRBJ1-1 | TRBV7-3 | . | ASSLFRPSMNTEAF
TRBJ2-1 | TRBV10-3 | . | AIGGVSYNEQF
TRBJ2-3 | TRBV5-1 | . | ASSLGTSGGADTQY
TRBJ1-2 | TRBV6-2/TRBV6-3 | . | ASSYGQGTTNYGYT
TRBJ1-6 | TRBV7-3 | . | ASSFQGRRNSPLH
TRBJ2-7 | TRBV5-1 | . | ASSRRDGFSEQY
TRBJ2-1 | TRBV7-2 | . | ASSLLAVDSYNEQF
TRBJ2-3 | TRBV9 | . | ASSVLAGGPLDTQY
TRBJ1-2 | TRBV19 | . | ASSITVSDGFNYGYT
TRBJ2-5 | TRBV9 | . | ASSVQGIQETQY
TRBJ2-3 | TRBV7-9 | . | ASSSQGITDTQY
TRBJ2-1 | TRBV4-3 | . | ASSQDTRVKSHEQF
TRBJ2-5 | TRBV13 | . | ASSLVSPGRQQETQY
TRBJ2-7 | TRBV30 | . | AWNTGQGRLYEQY
TRBJ2-7 | TRBV5-6 | . | ASSLAERVSGQY
TRBJ1-1 | TRBV7-3 | . | ASSPYGPETEAF
TRBJ1-3 | TRBV27 | . | ASKSEGEETNTIY